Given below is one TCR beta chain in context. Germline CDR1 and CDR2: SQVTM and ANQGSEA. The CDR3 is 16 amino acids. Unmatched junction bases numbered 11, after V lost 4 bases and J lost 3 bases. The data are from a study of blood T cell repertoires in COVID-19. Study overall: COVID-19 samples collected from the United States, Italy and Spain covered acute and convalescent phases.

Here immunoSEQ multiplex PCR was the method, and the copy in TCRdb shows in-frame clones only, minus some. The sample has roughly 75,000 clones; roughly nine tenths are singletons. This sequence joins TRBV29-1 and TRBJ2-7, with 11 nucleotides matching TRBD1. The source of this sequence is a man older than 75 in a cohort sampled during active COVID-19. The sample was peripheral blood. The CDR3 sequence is CSVVRTGGPLNYEQYF. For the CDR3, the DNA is TGCAGCGTTGTAAGGACAGGGGGCCCCCTTAACTACGAGCAGTACTTC.